This entry is about one T cell receptor (beta chain). Its specificity is unknown. V lost 3 bases and J 1 base, leaving 9 bases between the germline ends. Per germline, CDR1 SNHLY and CDR2 FYNNEI. The CDR3 extends over 14 amino acids. The sample comes from a study of cytomegalovirus exposure and HLA in healthy donors. Study-level findings and limits: The study dropped some indistinguishable V segments, TRBV6-2 and TRBV6-3 among them. Later on, a genetic analysis was performed. It linked a missense variant in DCLRE1C with V- and J-gene trimming of TCR beta. Further analysis was carried out later, and it showed several of the most significant clusters appearing linked to common viral pathogens.

Both 60 Vbeta primers and 13 Jbeta primers went into the PCR. Sequenced by immunoSEQ multiplex PCR; TCRdb stores in-frame clones only, minus some. The profile covers 150,000 to 200,000 clones, with roughly 80% appearing a single time and about 1.4% taken by the ten largest. The rearrangement joins TRBV2 to TRBJ1-1; TRBD1 might be the D (6 bases). Sequenced: PBMCs. The TCR comes from a girl aged 10-17 years in good health and CMV-seropositive. The CDR3 loop reads CASSEQGPNTEAFF. Here the CDR3 DNA reads TGTGCCAGCAGTGAGCAGGGGCCGAACACTGAAGCTTTCTTT.